The clone carrying this TCR beta chain was detected many times. The antigen is not known. The CDR3 covers 15 residues. The V and J ends lost 3 bases and 0 bases respectively, with 8 bases between them. The germline V gene has CDR1 KGHDR and CDR2 SFDVKD. The source of the sample is a study of T-cell memory formation after mild COVID-19. Study at large: Largely donor-specific sequence clusters came from two donors.

TCRdb passed the 5' RACE reads through MiXCR, listing each CDR3 protein once. The sample holds 120,000 or so distinct CDR3 sequences, 5% to 6.5% seen once. Points from the study as a whole: Later expanders leaned CD4+, whereas clones that contracted between day 15 and 85 were balanced CD4/CD8. Still unconfirmed is whether the second-wave clones peaking on day 37 recognized SARS-CoV-2.

The origin of this receptor is an adult woman who had mild COVID-19 (a few samples of this study predate the infection). Cell type and time point are not known. This chain connects TRBV24-1 to TRBJ2-1; no definite D call. Material for sequencing was PBMCs or a T cell subset sorted from them (not recorded which). The CDR3 here is CATSDPTLSYNEQFF. The CDR3 nucleotides read TGTGCCACCAGTGATCCAACGCTCTCCTACAATGAGCAGTTCTTC.